This TCR beta chain stems from a study of cytomegalovirus exposure and HLA in healthy donors. This CDR3 contains 15 residues. CDR1 and CDR2 from the germline V gene are MDHEN and SYDVKM. J was trimmed by 3 bases and V by 11 bases; bases with no gene match: 14. In the PCR, 60 Vbeta and 13 Jbeta primers were used. The repertoire was sequenced with immunoSEQ multiplex PCR; TCRdb's copy has only in-frame clones and lacks some. The sample shows under 150,000 clones, 85% to 90% of them seen only once. This clonotype originated in a woman in her twenties or thirties in good health and CMV-seropositive. This chain links TRBV28 with TRBJ2-3; 7 bases line up with TRBD1. The sequencing input was PBMCs. The CDR3 nucleotides read TGTGCCCTTGGGGGACAGCGTGAGGGGACAGATACGCAGTATTTT. This gives the protein CALGGQREGTDTQYF.